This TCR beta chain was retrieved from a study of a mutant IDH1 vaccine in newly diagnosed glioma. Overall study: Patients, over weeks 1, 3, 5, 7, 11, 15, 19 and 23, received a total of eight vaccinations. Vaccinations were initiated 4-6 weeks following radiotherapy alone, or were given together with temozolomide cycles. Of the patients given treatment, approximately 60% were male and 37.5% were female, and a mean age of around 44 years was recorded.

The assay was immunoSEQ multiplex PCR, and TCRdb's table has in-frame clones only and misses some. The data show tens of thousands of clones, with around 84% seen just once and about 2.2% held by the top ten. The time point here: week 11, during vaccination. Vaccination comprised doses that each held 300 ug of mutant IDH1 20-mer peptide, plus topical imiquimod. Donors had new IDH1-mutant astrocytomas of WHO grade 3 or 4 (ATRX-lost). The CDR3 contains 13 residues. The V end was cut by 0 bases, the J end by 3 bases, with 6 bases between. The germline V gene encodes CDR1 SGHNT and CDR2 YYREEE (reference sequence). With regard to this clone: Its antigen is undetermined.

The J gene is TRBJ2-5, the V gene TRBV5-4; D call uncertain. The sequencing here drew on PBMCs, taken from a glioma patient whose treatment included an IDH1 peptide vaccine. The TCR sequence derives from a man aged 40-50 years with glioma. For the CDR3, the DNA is TGTGCCAGCAGCTTGGGACTTAAAGAGACCCAGTACTTC. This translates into CASSLGLKETQYF.